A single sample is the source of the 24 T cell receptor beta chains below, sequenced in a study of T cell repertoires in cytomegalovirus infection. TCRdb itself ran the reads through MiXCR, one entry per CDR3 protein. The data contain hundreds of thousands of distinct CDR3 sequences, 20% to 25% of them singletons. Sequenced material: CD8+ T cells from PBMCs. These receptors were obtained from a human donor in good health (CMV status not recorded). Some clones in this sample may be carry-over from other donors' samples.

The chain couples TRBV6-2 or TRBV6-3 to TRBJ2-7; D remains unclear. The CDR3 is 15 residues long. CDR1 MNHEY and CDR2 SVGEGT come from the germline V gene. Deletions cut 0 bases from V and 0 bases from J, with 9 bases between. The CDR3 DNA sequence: TGTGCCAGCAGTTACTCAGCAAGGAGCTCCTACGAGCAGTACGTC. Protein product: CASSYSARSSYEQYV.

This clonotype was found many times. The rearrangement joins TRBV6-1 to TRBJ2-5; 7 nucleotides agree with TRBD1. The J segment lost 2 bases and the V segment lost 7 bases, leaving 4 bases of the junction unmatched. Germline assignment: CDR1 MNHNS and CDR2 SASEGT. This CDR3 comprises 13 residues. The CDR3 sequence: CASIPGQQETQYF. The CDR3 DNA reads TGTGCCAGCATCCCGGGACAGCAAGAGACCCAGTACTTC.

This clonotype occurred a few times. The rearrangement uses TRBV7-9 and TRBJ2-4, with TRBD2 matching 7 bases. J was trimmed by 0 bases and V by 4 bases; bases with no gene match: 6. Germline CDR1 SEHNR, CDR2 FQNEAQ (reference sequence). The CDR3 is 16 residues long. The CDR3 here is CASSSGEGLAKNIQYF. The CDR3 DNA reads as TGTGCCAGCAGCTCCGGGGAGGGACTAGCCAAAAACATTCAGTACTTC.

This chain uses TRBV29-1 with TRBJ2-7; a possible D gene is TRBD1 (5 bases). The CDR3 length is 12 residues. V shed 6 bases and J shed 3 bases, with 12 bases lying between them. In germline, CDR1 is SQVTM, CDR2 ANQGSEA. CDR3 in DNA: TGCAGCGTGTCCTTAGGGGACTACGAGCAGTACGTC. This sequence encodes CSVSLGDYEQYV.

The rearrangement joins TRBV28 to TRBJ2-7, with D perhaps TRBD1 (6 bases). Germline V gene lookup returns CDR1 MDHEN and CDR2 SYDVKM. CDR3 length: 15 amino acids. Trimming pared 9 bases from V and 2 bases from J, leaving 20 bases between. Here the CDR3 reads CASKPTGTGTYEQYF. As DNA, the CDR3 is TGTGCCAGTAAACCCACAGGGACGGGAACCTACGAGCAGTACTTC. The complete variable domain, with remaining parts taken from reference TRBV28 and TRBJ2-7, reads DVKVTQSSRYLVKRTGEKVFLECVQDMDHENMFWYRQDPGLGLRLIYFSYDVKMKEKGDIPEGYSVSREKKERFSLILESASTNQTSMYLCASKPTGTGTYEQYFGPGTRLTVT.

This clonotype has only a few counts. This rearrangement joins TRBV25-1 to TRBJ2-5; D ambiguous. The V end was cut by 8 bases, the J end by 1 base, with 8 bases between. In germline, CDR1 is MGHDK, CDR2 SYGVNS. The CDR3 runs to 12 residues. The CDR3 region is CASWGSQETQYF. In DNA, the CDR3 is TGTGCCAGCTGGGGAAGCCAAGAGACCCAGTACTTC.

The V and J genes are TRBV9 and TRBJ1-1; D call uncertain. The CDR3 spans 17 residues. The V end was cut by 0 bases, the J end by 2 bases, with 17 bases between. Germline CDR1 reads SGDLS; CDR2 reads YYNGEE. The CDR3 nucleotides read TGTGCCAGCAGCGTAGAGGAGACTGCCTACATTAACACTGAAGCTTTCTTT. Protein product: CASSVEETAYINTEAFF.

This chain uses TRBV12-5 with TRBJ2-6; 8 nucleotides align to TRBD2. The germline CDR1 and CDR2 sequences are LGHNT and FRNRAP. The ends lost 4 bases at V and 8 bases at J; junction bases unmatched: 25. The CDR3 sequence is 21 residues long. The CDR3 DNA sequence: TGTGCTAGTGGTTCCAGACCTTACCCGGGGGGGGGCGGACTCCTGACCAACGTCCTGACTTTC. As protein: CASGSRPYPGGGGLLTNVLTF.

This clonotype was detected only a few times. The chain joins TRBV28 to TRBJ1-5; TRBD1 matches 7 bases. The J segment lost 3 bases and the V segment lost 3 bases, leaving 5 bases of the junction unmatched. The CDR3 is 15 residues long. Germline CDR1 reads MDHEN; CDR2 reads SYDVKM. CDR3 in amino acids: CASSFQQGSNQPQHF. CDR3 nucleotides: TGTGCCAGCAGTTTTCAACAGGGGTCCAATCAGCCCCAGCATTTT.

CDR3 DNA: TGCAGTGCTAGAGATCTTCTAGGGAGGGAAGAGACCCAGTACTTC. Amino acids: CSARDLLGREETQYF. This chain joins TRBV20-1 and TRBJ2-5, with TRBD2 identical over 7 bases. Per germline, CDR1 DFQATT and CDR2 SNEGSKA (reference sequence). The CDR3 totals 15 residues. V was pared by 0 bases and J by 3 bases, with 7 bases of the junction left unmatched.

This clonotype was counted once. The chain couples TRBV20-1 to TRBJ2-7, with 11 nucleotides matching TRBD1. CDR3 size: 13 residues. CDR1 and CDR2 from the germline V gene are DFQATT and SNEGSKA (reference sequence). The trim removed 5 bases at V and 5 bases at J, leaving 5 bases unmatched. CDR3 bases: TGCAGTGCTGGGGACAGGGGGACCCACGAGCAGTACTTC. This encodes CSAGDRGTHEQYF.

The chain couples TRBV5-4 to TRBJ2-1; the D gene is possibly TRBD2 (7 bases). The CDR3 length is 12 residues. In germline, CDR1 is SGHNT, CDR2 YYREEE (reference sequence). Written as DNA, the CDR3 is TGTGCTGGAGGGGGGGGGGCTAATGAGCAGTTCTTC. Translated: CAGGGGANEQFF.

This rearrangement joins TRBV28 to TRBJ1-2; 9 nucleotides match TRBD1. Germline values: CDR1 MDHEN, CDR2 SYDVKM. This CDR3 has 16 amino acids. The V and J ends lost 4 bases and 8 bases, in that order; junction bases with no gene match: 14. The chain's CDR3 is CASSSRTGAKASGYTF. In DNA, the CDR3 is TGTGCCAGCAGTTCAAGGACAGGGGCCAAAGCCTCCGGCTACACCTTC.

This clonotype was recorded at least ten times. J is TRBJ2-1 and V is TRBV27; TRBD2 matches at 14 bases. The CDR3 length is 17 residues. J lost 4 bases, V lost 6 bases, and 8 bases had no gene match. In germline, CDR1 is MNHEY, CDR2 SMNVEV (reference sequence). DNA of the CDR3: TGTGCCAGCAGCCAAGGGACTAGCGGGGGACTTTACAATGAGCAGTTCTTC. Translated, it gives CASSQGTSGGLYNEQFF.

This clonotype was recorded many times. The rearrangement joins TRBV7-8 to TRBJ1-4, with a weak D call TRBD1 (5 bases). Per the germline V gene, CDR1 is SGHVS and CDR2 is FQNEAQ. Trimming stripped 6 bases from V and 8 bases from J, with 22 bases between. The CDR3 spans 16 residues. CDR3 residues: CASRSTGEHAVEKLFF. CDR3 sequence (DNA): TGTGCCAGCAGGTCTACAGGTGAACACGCCGTGGAAAAACTGTTTTTT.

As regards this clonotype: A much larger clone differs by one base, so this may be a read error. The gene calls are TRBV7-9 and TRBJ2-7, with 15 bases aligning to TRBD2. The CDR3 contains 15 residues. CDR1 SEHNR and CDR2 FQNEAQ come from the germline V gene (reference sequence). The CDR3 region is CAGSKGTSGGYEQYV. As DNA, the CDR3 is TGTGCCGGCAGCAAAGGGACTAGCGGGGGGTACGAGCAGTACGTC.

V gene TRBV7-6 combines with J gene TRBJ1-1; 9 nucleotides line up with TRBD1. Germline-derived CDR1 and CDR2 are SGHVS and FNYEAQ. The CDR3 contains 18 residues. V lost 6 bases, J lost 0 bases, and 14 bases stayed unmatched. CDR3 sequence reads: CASRPRQGGGILNTEAFF. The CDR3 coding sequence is TGTGCCAGCAGACCGAGACAGGGGGGGGGCATCTTGAACACTGAAGCTTTCTTT.

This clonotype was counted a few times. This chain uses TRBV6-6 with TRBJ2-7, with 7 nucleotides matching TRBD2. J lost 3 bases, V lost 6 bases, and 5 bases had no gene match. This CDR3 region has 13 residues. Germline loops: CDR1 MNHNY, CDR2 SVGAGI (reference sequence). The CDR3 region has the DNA TGTGCCAGCAGCACTACGGGGGGCTACGAGCAGTACTTC. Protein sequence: CASSTTGGYEQYF.

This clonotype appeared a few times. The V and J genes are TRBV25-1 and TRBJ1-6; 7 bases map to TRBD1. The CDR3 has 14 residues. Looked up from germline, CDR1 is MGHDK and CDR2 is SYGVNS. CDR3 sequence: CASKQGNYNSPLHF. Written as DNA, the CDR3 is TGTGCTTCCAAACAGGGGAACTATAATTCACCCCTCCACTTT.

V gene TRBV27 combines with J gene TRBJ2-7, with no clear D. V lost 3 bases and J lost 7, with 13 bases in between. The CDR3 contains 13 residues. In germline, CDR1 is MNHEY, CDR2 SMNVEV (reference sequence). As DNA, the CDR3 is TGTGCCAGCAGTTTGGACCTGATCGGAGAGCAGTACTTC. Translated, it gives CASSLDLIGEQYF.

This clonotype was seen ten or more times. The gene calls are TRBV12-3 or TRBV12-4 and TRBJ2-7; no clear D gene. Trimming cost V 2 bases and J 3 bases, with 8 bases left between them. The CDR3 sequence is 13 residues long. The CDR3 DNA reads TGTGCCAGCAGTTTAAAGGGAATCTACGAGCAGTACGTC. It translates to CASSLKGIYEQYV.

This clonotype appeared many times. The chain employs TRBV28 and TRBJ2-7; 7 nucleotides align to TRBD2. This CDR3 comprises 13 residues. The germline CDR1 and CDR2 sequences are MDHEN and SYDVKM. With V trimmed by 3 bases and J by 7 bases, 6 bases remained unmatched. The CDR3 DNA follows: TGTGCCAGCAGTTTCAGGCAGGGAGGGGAGCAGTACGTC. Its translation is CASSFRQGGEQYV.

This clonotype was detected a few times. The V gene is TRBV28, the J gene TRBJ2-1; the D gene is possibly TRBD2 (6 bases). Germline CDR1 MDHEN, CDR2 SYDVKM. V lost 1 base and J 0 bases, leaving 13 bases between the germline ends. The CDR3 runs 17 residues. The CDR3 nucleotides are TGTGCCAGCAGTTTATCGGGGGTTTCCAGCTCCTACAATGAGCAGTTCTTC. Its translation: CASSLSGVSSSYNEQFF.

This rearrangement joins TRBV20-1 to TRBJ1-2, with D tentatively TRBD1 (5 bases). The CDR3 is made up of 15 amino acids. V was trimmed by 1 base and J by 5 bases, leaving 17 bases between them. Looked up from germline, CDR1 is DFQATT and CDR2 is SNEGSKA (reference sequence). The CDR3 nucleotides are TGCAGTGCTAGAGCGGTCTTGGGGCGGGGGTATGGCTACACCTTC. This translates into CSARAVLGRGYGYTF.